Following are 14 T cell receptor beta chains from one sample sequenced in a study of OX40 agonist ivuxolimab in advanced cancers. The protocol was immunoSEQ multiplex PCR, while the TCRdb copy is restricted to in-frame clones and leaves out a portion. Altogether around 76,000 clones are present, around four fifths being singletons, with the ten largest covering 5.5% to 7%. The source was CD4+ or CD8+ T cells sorted from blood, collected in a trial of the OX40 agonist ivuxolimab. The receptors were sampled from an adult with an advanced solid tumor such as melanoma, head and neck, liver or kidney cancer.

A remark on this clone: The junction does not match germline at one end; this may be a read error. The V and J genes are TRBV15 and TRBJ2-1; TRBD2 matches 11 bases. This CDR3 region has 15 residues. Germline CDR1 LNHNV, CDR2 YYDKDF (reference sequence). DNA of the CDR3: TGTGCCACCGGGACTAGCGGCTTCTCCTGCAATGAGCAGTTCTTC. Protein product: CATGTSGFSCNEQFF. The full variable domain, its missing parts supplied by reference TRBV15 and TRBJ2-1, is DAMVIQNPRYQVTQFGKPVTLSCSQTLNHNVMYWYQQKSSQAPKLLFHYYDKDFNNEADTPDNFQSRRPNTSFCFLDIRSPGLGDTAMYLCATGTSGFSCNEQFFGPGTRLTVL.

V is TRBV7-2 and J is TRBJ1-1, with D unresolved. Trimming took 1 base from V and 1 from J, leaving 7 bases between them. Looked up from germline, CDR1 is SGHTA and CDR2 is FQGNSA. This CDR3 has 14 residues. The CDR3 region has the DNA TGTGCCAGCAGCTTAGTCCCGGAGAACACTGAAGCTTTCTTT. Protein product: CASSLVPENTEAFF.

The rearrangement joins TRBV11-2 to TRBJ1-5, with D possibly TRBD1 on 6 matching bases. The germline V and J ends were trimmed by 3 bases and 2 bases, with 8 bases remaining between them. CDR3 size: 14 residues. Per the germline V gene, CDR1 is SGHAT and CDR2 is FQNNGV. The DNA of the CDR3 is TGTGCCAGCAGCTTCAGGGGTGGCAATCAGCCCCAGCATTTT. Translated: CASSFRGGNQPQHF.

This clone was detected a few times. V is TRBV28 and J is TRBJ2-1; TRBD2 agrees at 9 bases. The V gene's germline CDR1 is MDHEN and CDR2 SYDVKM. V gave up 2 bases and J gave up 7 bases; unmatched junction bases: 6. The CDR3 has 15 residues. CDR3: CASSLSGGSRNEQFF. The CDR3 nucleotides are TGTGCCAGCAGTTTAAGCGGGGGGTCCAGAAATGAGCAGTTCTTC. Combining the CDR3 with reference TRBV28 and TRBJ2-1 gives the whole variable domain DVKVTQSSRYLVKRTGEKVFLECVQDMDHENMFWYRQDPGLGLRLIYFSYDVKMKEKGDIPEGYSVSREKKERFSLILESASTNQTSMYLCASSLSGGSRNEQFFGPGTRLTVL.

CDR3 amino acids: CASSTGQGNQPQHF. The CDR3 DNA sequence: TGTGCCAGCAGTACGGGACAGGGGAATCAGCCCCAGCATTTT. J is TRBJ1-5 and V is TRBV27, with 10 nucleotides matching TRBD1. Germline-derived CDR1 and CDR2 are MNHEY and SMNVEV (reference sequence). The length of the CDR3 is 14 residues. V shed 5 bases, J shed 4 bases, and the junction held 2 bases outside the gene matches.

This clone has only a few counts. The rearrangement joins TRBV19 to TRBJ1-5; weak D call: TRBD1 (5 bases). V lost 1 base to trimming and J lost 4 bases, with 11 bases between them. The CDR3 has 15 residues. Germline V gene lookup returns CDR1 LNHDA and CDR2 SQIVND (reference sequence). CDR3 in DNA: TGTGCCAGTAGTATAGTGGGGGTCGGGAATCAGCCCCAGCATTTT. It encodes CASSIVGVGNQPQHF.

Of note for this clone: One end of the junction fails to match germline, which may point to a read error. The chain uses TRBV7-3 and TRBJ1-2; D is ambiguous. CDR3 length: 9 residues. The germline V gene has CDR1 SGHTA and CDR2 FQGTGA. The CDR3 region is CASRFPPNF. CDR3 DNA sequence: TGTGCCAGCCGCTTCCCCCCCAACTTC.

This clone was seen just once. This CDR3 reads CASSIWAYGYTF. In nucleotides, the CDR3 is TGTGCCAGTAGTATATGGGCTTATGGCTACACCTTC. The chain carries TRBV19 and TRBJ1-2; D unresolved. Trimming removed 2 bases from V and 5 bases from J, with 6 bases in between. The CDR3 runs to 12 residues. Germline V lookup: CDR1 LNHDA, CDR2 SQIVND (reference sequence). The variable domain in full, with the rest retrieved from reference TRBV19 and TRBJ1-2, is DGGITQSPKYLFRKEGQNVTLSCEQNLNHDAMYWYRQDPGQGLRLIYYSQIVNDFQKGDIAEGYSVSREKKESFPLTVTSAQKNPTAFYLCASSIWAYGYTFGSGTRLTVV.

CDR3 sequence (DNA): TGTGCCATCAGTGACCCTAAGTTGGGGAGTACGGAGCAGTTCTTC. Translating gives CAISDPKLGSTEQFF. V and J are TRBV10-3 and TRBJ2-1, with a possible D match to TRBD2 (5 bases). Germline V gene data show CDR1 as ENHRY and CDR2 as SYGVKD. Trimming stripped 3 bases from V and 10 bases from J, with 19 bases between. The CDR3 has 15 residues.

The chain recombines TRBV28 with TRBJ1-6; a possible D gene is TRBD1 (5 bases). The V end was cut by 6 bases, the J end by 1 base, with 13 bases between. CDR3 length: 16 amino acids. In germline, CDR1 is MDHEN, CDR2 SYDVKM. The CDR3 loop is CASRYPQGSYNSPLHF. CDR3 in DNA: TGTGCCAGCAGGTATCCTCAGGGATCCTATAATTCACCCCTCCACTTT.

This rearrangement joins TRBV27 to TRBJ1-3, with a possible D match to TRBD1 (6 bases). The V gene lost 10 bases and the J gene lost 4 bases, with 17 bases spanning the gap. The CDR3 contains 14 residues. In germline, CDR1 is MNHEY, CDR2 SMNVEV (reference sequence). The DNA for the CDR3 is TGTGCCACTTGGGGGGGGCACGCCGGAAACACCATATATTTT. Protein sequence: CATWGGHAGNTIYF.

The genes are TRBV4-3 and TRBJ1-2, with 7 bases fitting TRBD1. Germline lookup yields CDR1 LGHNA and CDR2 YSLEER. V lost 0 bases, J lost 6 bases, and 7 bases stayed unmatched. The CDR3 runs 15 residues. As DNA, the CDR3 is TGCGCCAGCAGCCAAGATGGCAGGGGGTTTGATGGCTACACCTTC. Translated, it gives CASSQDGRGFDGYTF.

The V and J genes are TRBV21-1 and TRBJ1-4; TRBD1, as called in the table, went unchecked against the DNA. TRBV21-1 is a listed pseudogene. This CDR3 is built from 18 residues. The CDR3 region has the DNA TGTGCCAGCAGCAAGGCGACAGGGCCTTTATCGATTAATGAAAAACTGTTTTTT. It translates to CASSKATGPLSINEKLFF.

This sequence joins TRBV5-1 and TRBJ1-4; D perhaps matches TRBD1 (6 bases). This CDR3 region has 16 residues. Per germline, CDR1 SGHRS and CDR2 YFSETQ. The V end lost 0 bases, the J end lost 4 bases, and 13 bases lay between the germline ends. This CDR3 is CASSLGDNSGNEKLFF. The CDR3 DNA is TGCGCCAGCAGCTTGGGGGACAACTCGGGTAATGAAAAACTGTTTTTT.